This TCR beta chain was profiled in a study of T cell responses to AZD1222 COVID-19 vaccine. Study-level findings and limits: With two AZD1222 doses given, Spike-specific TCR breadth and depth both rose. CD4 TCRs associated with vaccination spanned spike, dominating at 160-218 and 743-854. Repertoires in all cases were sampled only once the peak T cell response had passed. Baseline serostatus was positive in only 5 to 7 AZD1222 recipients.

The germline V gene encodes CDR1 MNHEY and CDR2 SVGAGI. CDR3 size: 15 residues. V lost 5 bases, J lost 5 bases, and 18 bases lay in between. Turning to this clone: Antigen: not known.

Profiling relied on immunoSEQ multiplex PCR, and the TCRdb table lists in-frame clones only, not all of them. The repertoire holds some 130,000 clones, roughly 85% seen once, with roughly 8.7% in the top ten. This chain connects TRBV6-5 to TRBJ2-5; D might be TRBD1 (6 bases). Sequenced here: peripheral blood, sampled 28 days after the second dose of the MenACWY control vaccine. The sequence derives from an adult who received the MenACWY meningococcal vaccine as a control. CDR3 residues: CASSPWGRGGETQYF. The CDR3 nucleotides are TGTGCCAGCAGTCCGTGGGGCAGGGGTGGTGAGACCCAGTACTTC.